These 20 T cell receptor beta chains originate from one sample sequenced in a study of blood T cell repertoires in COVID-19. Data came from immunoSEQ multiplex PCR; TCRdb stores just in-frame clones and leaves some out. This table has a few hundred thousand clones, about 91% appearing once. The specimen sequenced was PBMCs or T cells enriched from blood (not recorded which). These receptors originate from a woman in her late teens or twenties who had recovered from COVID-19.

The chain employs TRBV9 and TRBJ2-3; 15 bases match TRBD2. Germline values: CDR1 SGDLS, CDR2 YYNGEE. The CDR3 has 16 residues. V was clipped by 3 bases and J by 6 bases; unmatched bases: 5. The CDR3 DNA reads as TGTGCCAGCAGCGCCGGACTAGCGGGGGGGACCGATACGCAGTATTTT. As protein: CASSAGLAGGTDTQYF.

The chain uses TRBV9 and TRBJ1-1, with 7 bases aligning to TRBD1. The germline gives CDR1 SGDLS, CDR2 YYNGEE. With 0 bases clipped from V and 1 base from J, the junction kept 3 bases outside the gene matches. This CDR3 has 15 residues. CDR3 bases: TGTGCCAGCAGCGTAGCTGGACAGGCGAACACTGAAGCTTTCTTT. This translates into CASSVAGQANTEAFF.

This clone was detected only once. This chain joins TRBV2 and TRBJ2-5; D perhaps matches TRBD2 (6 bases). V was clipped by 4 bases and J by 5 bases, with 11 bases between them. In germline, CDR1 is SNHLY, CDR2 FYNNEI. The CDR3 contains 13 residues. CDR3 nucleotide sequence: TGTGCCAGCAGTGGTACTAGCAGTGAGACCCAGTACTTC. Translated: CASSGTSSETQYF.

This clone came up a few times. This rearrangement joins TRBV5-1 to TRBJ1-5; 7 bases agree with TRBD1. The CDR3 covers 17 residues. J gave up 5 bases and V 5 bases, and 16 bases lay outside the gene matches. Germline V gives CDR1 SGHRS, CDR2 YFSETQ. The DNA for the CDR3 is TGCGCCAGCAGTTCCTCAAGACAGGGTTCGGGTCATCAGCCCCAGCATTTT. Translating gives CASSSSRQGSGHQPQHF.

This chain joins TRBV7-9 and TRBJ2-7, with 8 bases that match TRBD1. CDR3 length equals 14 residues. CDR1 and CDR2 (germline): SEHNR, FQNEAQ (reference sequence). The trim removed 1 base at V and 5 bases at J, leaving 4 bases unmatched. CDR3 sequence: CASSLVQGADEQYF. As DNA, the CDR3 is TGTGCCAGCAGCTTAGTGCAGGGGGCAGACGAGCAGTACTTC.

The chain joins TRBV4-1 to TRBJ1-6; 7 bases line up with TRBD1. Germline CDR1 is MGHRA and CDR2 is YSYEKL. The CDR3 spans 14 residues. V lost 3 bases, J lost 14 bases, and 10 bases stayed unmatched. Written as DNA, the CDR3 is TGCGCCAGCAGCCACCCCTCAGGGGGTGGGTCCCTCCACTTT. Protein sequence: CASSHPSGGGSLHF.

The chain is built from TRBV4-3 and TRBJ1-1; D might be TRBD1 (6 bases). Germline CDR1 LGHNA, CDR2 YSLEER. CDR3 size: 14 residues. Trimming left V 5 bases short and J 3 bases short, with 13 bases between. CDR3 in DNA: TGCGCCAGCAGCTCGAGACAGGTCGACACTGAAGCTTTCTTT. Protein: CASSSRQVDTEAFF.

J is TRBJ1-1 and V is TRBV10-3, with D perhaps TRBD1 (6 bases). The CDR3 contains 13 residues. Germline CDR1 reads ENHRY; CDR2 reads SYGVKD. V was shortened by 9 bases and J by 3 bases, with 14 bases between the two germline ends. As DNA, the CDR3 is TGTGCCATTTACAGGGAGGGGGACACTGAAGCTTTCTTT. Translation: CAIYREGDTEAFF.

The V call is TRBV9, the J call TRBJ1-6, with 11 bases matching TRBD1. V lost 0 bases and J lost 9; bases outside the gene matches: 5. Germline V gene data show CDR1 as SGDLS and CDR2 as YYNGEE. This CDR3 comprises 16 residues. As DNA, the CDR3 is TGTGCCAGCAGCGTAGGGGAGGACAGGGGGCGTTCACCCCTCCACTTT. This translates into CASSVGEDRGRSPLHF.

This clone appeared once. The rearrangement joins TRBV5-4 to TRBJ2-7, with D possibly matching TRBD1 (6 bases). With 0 bases removed from V and 6 bases from J, the gap between germline ends came to 13 bases. The germline V gene encodes CDR1 SGHNT and CDR2 YYREEE (reference sequence). CDR3 length: 14 residues. CDR3 sequence reads: CASSLVAGVGEQYF. The CDR3 DNA is TGTGCCAGCAGCTTGGTGGCAGGGGTCGGCGAGCAGTACTTC.

V usage is TRBV19 and J usage is TRBJ2-2; the D gene is possibly TRBD2 (6 bases). The CDR3 consists of 15 residues. Germline CDR1 LNHDA, CDR2 SQIVND (reference sequence). Trimming removed 3 bases at V and 6 bases at J, with 14 bases between. CDR3 loop: CASSIYTGVAGELFF. The CDR3 DNA reads as TGTGCCAGTAGTATTTATACGGGAGTGGCCGGGGAGCTGTTTTTT.

The V and J genes are TRBV5-4 and TRBJ2-7; D might be TRBD1 (5 bases). This CDR3 is built from 14 residues. Trimming removed 1 base at V and 3 bases at J, with 11 bases between. CDR1 and CDR2 from the germline V gene are SGHNT and YYREEE (reference sequence). The CDR3 spells CASSLQGSGYEQYF. For the CDR3, the DNA is TGTGCCAGCAGCTTGCAGGGTTCGGGCTACGAGCAGTACTTC.

This clone was recorded only once. The chain recombines TRBV9 with TRBJ2-1; D gene ambiguous. Trimming took off 0 bases at V and 6 bases at J, with 13 bases between the two ends. This CDR3 has 15 residues. Germline V gives CDR1 SGDLS, CDR2 YYNGEE. In DNA form, the CDR3 reads TGTGCCAGCAGCGTAGACTCCTCCCCGGGCAATGAGCAGTTCTTC. Amino acids: CASSVDSSPGNEQFF.

The chain uses TRBV18 and TRBJ2-3, with 9 bases matching TRBD1. The CDR3 runs to 13 residues. From germline, CDR1 is KGHSH and CDR2 LQKENI. The CDR3 bases are TGTGCTGGGGGGACAGGGCTGGGAGATACGCAGTATTTT. This sequence encodes CAGGTGLGDTQYF.

This clone came up a few times. The gene calls are TRBV7-3 and TRBJ1-1, with a tentative D call TRBD1 (5 bases). Trimming left V 3 bases short and J 8 bases short, with 7 bases between. The germline V gene has CDR1 SGHTA and CDR2 FQGTGA. The CDR3 length is 11 residues. CDR3 bases: TGTGCCAGCAGCTTGCAGGGAGAAGCTTTCTTT. It encodes CASSLQGEAFF.

The chain carries TRBV27 and TRBJ2-5, with TRBD1 identical over 12 bases. J lost 1 base, V lost 4 bases, and 10 bases had no gene match. Germline CDR1 reads MNHEY; CDR2 reads SMNVEV (reference sequence). The CDR3 has 18 residues. The CDR3 bases are TGTGCCAGCAGTTCCCCCGGGACAGGGGGCGGACTCCAAGAGACCCAGTACTTC. Its protein product is CASSSPGTGGGLQETQYF.

V and J are TRBV7-2 and TRBJ1-1; D gene unclear. The CDR3 runs to 13 residues. CDR1 SGHTA and CDR2 FQGNSA come from the germline V gene. CDR3 nucleotides: TGTGTGAGCGAGTTAGTTGGGAACACTGAAGCTTTCTTT. This codes for CVSELVGNTEAFF. Looking up the rest from reference TRBV7-2 and TRBJ1-1 gives the full variable domain: GAGVSQSPSNKVTEKGKDVELRCDPISGHTALYWYRQSLGQGLEFLIYFQGNSAPDKSGLPSDRFSAERTGGSVSTLTIQRTQQEDSAVYLCVSELVGNTEAFFGQGTRLTVV.

The chain is built from TRBV11-1 and TRBJ2-3; TRBD2 agrees at 8 bases. The CDR3 runs 14 residues. V dropped 10 bases and J dropped 3; count of bases not matched to a gene: 9. Germline CDR1 and CDR2: SGHAT and FQDESV (reference sequence). The CDR3 spells CATARGLVTDTQYF. The CDR3 nucleotides read TGTGCCACCGCGCGGGGACTAGTGACAGATACGCAGTATTTT.

The V and J genes are TRBV4-3 and TRBJ2-3; D gene uncertain. The CDR3 totals 17 residues. The V end lost 0 bases, the J end lost 2 bases, and 15 bases lay between the germline ends. CDR1 and CDR2 (germline): LGHNA, YSLEER. The CDR3 region is CASSQDPSTLTTDTQYF. For the CDR3, the DNA is TGCGCCAGCAGCCAAGACCCATCTACCCTCACCACAGATACGCAGTATTTT.

The chain carries TRBV5-1 and TRBJ2-5; 11 nucleotides align to TRBD2. The CDR3 extends over 17 amino acids. J lost 2 bases, V lost 3 bases, and 9 bases had no gene match. The germline CDR1 and CDR2 sequences are SGHRS and YFSETQ. The CDR3 is CASSSNGLAGLQETQYF. In nucleotides, the CDR3 is TGCGCCAGCAGCTCCAATGGACTAGCGGGCTTACAAGAGACCCAGTACTTC. Based on the CDR3 plus reference TRBV5-1 and TRBJ2-5, the full variable domain is KAGVTQTPRYLIKTRGQQVTLSCSPISGHRSVSWYQQTPGQGLQFLFEYFSETQRNKGNFPGRFSGRQFSNSRSEMNVSTLELGDSALYLCASSSNGLAGLQETQYFGPGTRLLVL.